A selection of T cell receptor beta chains follows, all from one sample in a study of shared clonotypes between healthy human individuals. Profiled with immunoSEQ multiplex PCR; TCRdb holds only in-frame clones, not every one. The table records some 1.5 million clones, about 98% of them present only once. Sequenced: naive CD4+ T cells sorted from blood. The source of these receptors is a man aged 30 to 39 in good health. The CDR3 runs from the conserved cysteine through the conserved F or W. D genes are given only for firm matches. Clone size is not always given. Where it is, it says once, few, many or a class for expanded clones.

j_gene: TRBJ2-5
d_gene: TRBD2
abundance: NA
v_gene: TRBV5-5
CDR3aa: CASSLSGRQETQYF
CDR3nt: TGTGCCAGCAGTCTTAGCGGGAGGCAAGAGACCCAGTACTTC

j_gene: TRBJ2-3
d_gene: NA
abundance: NA
v_gene: TRBV21-1
CDR3aa: CASSIPGIFTNTQYF
CDR3nt: TGTGCCAGCAGCATTCCAGGGATATTTACTAATACGCAGTATTTT

j_gene: TRBJ2-7
d_gene: NA
abundance: NA
v_gene: TRBV28
CDR3aa: CASSNGPRSQYF
CDR3nt: TGTGCCAGCAGTAATGGGCCTCGGTCCCAGTACTTC

j_gene: TRBJ1-5
d_gene: NA
abundance: NA
v_gene: TRBV5-6
CDR3aa: CASSQGGNQPQHF
CDR3nt: TGTGCCAGCAGCCAGGGTGGCAATCAGCCCCAGCATTTT

j_gene: TRBJ2-1
d_gene: NA
abundance: NA
v_gene: TRBV5-5
CDR3aa: CASSFILGPSYSGNEQFF
CDR3nt: TGTGCCAGCAGCTTTATTTTGGGACCATCTTATTCCGGCAATGAGCAGTTCTTC

j_gene: TRBJ2-7
d_gene: NA
abundance: NA
v_gene: TRBV4-1
CDR3aa: CASSQEGDPTIHYEQYF
CDR3nt: TGCGCCAGCAGCCAAGAAGGAGACCCCACCATCCACTACGAGCAGTACTTC

j_gene: TRBJ2-3
d_gene: NA
abundance: NA
v_gene: TRBV9
CDR3aa: CASSDSGTDTQYF
CDR3nt: TGTGCCAGCAGCGATAGCGGCACAGATACGCAGTATTTT

j_gene: TRBJ2-5
d_gene: NA
abundance: NA
v_gene: TRBV10-3
CDR3aa: CAISESQAQETQYF
CDR3nt: TGTGCCATCAGTGAGTCGCAGGCCCAAGAGACCCAGTACTTC

j_gene: TRBJ1-3
d_gene: NA
abundance: NA
v_gene: TRBV7-9
CDR3aa: CASSLGGLSGNTIYF
CDR3nt: TGTGCCAGCAGCTTAGGAGGGCTCTCTGGAAACACCATATATTTT

j_gene: TRBJ2-5
d_gene: TRBD2
abundance: NA
v_gene: TRBV19
CDR3aa: CASSMRNLAGVGETQYF
CDR3nt: TGTGCCAGTAGTATGCGAAATCTAGCGGGAGTCGGGGAGACCCAGTACTTC

j_gene: TRBJ2-6
d_gene: NA
abundance: NA
v_gene: TRBV19
CDR3aa: CASSPGRGISGANVLTF
CDR3nt: TGTGCCAGTAGTCCGGGAAGGGGGATTTCTGGGGCCAACGTCCTGACTTTC

j_gene: TRBJ2-7
d_gene: TRBD1
abundance: once
v_gene: TRBV10-3
CDR3aa: CAISGRRDSYEQYF
CDR3nt: TGTGCCATCAGTGGTCGCCGGGACAGTTACGAGCAGTACTTC

j_gene: TRBJ2-6
d_gene: NA
abundance: NA
v_gene: TRBV2
CDR3aa: CASSETGVGANVLTF
CDR3nt: TGTGCCAGCAGTGAAACGGGGGTAGGGGCCAACGTCCTGACTTTC

j_gene: TRBJ2-1
d_gene: NA
abundance: once
v_gene: TRBV7-9
CDR3aa: CASSLDPGVYNEQFF
CDR3nt: TGTGCCAGCAGCTTAGATCCAGGGGTCTACAATGAGCAGTTCTTC

j_gene: TRBJ2-5
d_gene: NA
abundance: NA
v_gene: TRBV15
CDR3aa: CATSRGQLQETQYF
CDR3nt: TGTGCCACCAGCAGAGGACAGTTACAAGAGACCCAGTACTTC

j_gene: TRBJ1-4
d_gene: TRBD1
abundance: NA
v_gene: TRBV19
CDR3aa: CASRPTGSNEKLFF
CDR3nt: TGTGCCAGTAGACCGACAGGGAGTAATGAAAAACTGTTTTTT

j_gene: TRBJ1-4
d_gene: NA
abundance: NA
v_gene: TRBV19
CDR3aa: CASSNITPNEKLFF
CDR3nt: TGTGCCAGTAGTAATATTACGCCGAATGAAAAACTGTTTTTT

j_gene: TRBJ1-2
d_gene: TRBD1
abundance: NA
v_gene: TRBV14
CDR3aa: CASSPGDGTGFYGYTF
CDR3nt: TGTGCCAGCAGCCCGGGGGACGGGACAGGGTTCTATGGCTACACCTTC

j_gene: TRBJ1-4
d_gene: NA
abundance: NA
v_gene: TRBV11-2
CDR3aa: CASSLAGTEKLFF
CDR3nt: TGTGCCAGCAGCTTAGCCGGGACGGAAAAACTGTTTTTT

j_gene: TRBJ2-2
d_gene: NA
abundance: NA
v_gene: TRBV18
CDR3aa: CASSLDIGGPGTGELFF
CDR3nt: TGTGCCAGCTCACTTGATATTGGAGGGCCGGGCACCGGGGAGCTGTTTTTT

j_gene: TRBJ2-3
d_gene: NA
abundance: NA
v_gene: TRBV9
CDR3aa: CASSVVFADTQYF
CDR3nt: TGTGCCAGCAGCGTAGTTTTTGCAGATACGCAGTATTTT

j_gene: TRBJ2-3
d_gene: NA
abundance: NA
v_gene: TRBV18
CDR3aa: CASSPLRATQYF
CDR3nt: TGTGCCAGCTCACCCCTGAGGGCTACGCAGTATTTT

j_gene: TRBJ2-2
d_gene: NA
abundance: NA
v_gene: TRBV27
CDR3aa: CASSSYTGELFF
CDR3nt: TGTGCCAGCAGTTCCTACACCGGGGAGCTGTTTTTT

j_gene: TRBJ2-1
d_gene: NA
abundance: NA
v_gene: TRBV19
CDR3aa: CASSLGPPGSQFF
CDR3nt: TGTGCCAGTAGCCTAGGACCCCCAGGTTCGCAGTTCTTC

j_gene: TRBJ2-7
d_gene: NA
abundance: NA
v_gene: TRBV19
CDR3aa: CASVSPLYEQYF
CDR3nt: TGTGCCAGTGTGAGTCCCCTCTACGAGCAGTACTTC

j_gene: TRBJ2-1
d_gene: NA
abundance: NA
v_gene: TRBV20-1
CDR3aa: CSARAHDDRFF
CDR3nt: TGCAGTGCTAGGGCACATGACGATCGGTTCTTC

j_gene: TRBJ2-1
d_gene: TRBD2
abundance: NA
v_gene: TRBV9
CDR3aa: CASSLGLAGSSYNEQFF
CDR3nt: TGTGCCAGCAGCCTAGGACTAGCGGGCTCCTCCTACAATGAGCAGTTCTTC

j_gene: TRBJ1-2
d_gene: NA
abundance: NA
v_gene: TRBV30
CDR3aa: CAWSVMAGYTF
CDR3nt: TGTGCCTGGAGTGTTATGGCTGGCTACACCTTC

j_gene: TRBJ2-3
d_gene: NA
abundance: NA
v_gene: TRBV25-1
CDR3aa: CASSDGRWTDSTDTQYF
CDR3nt: TGTGCCAGCAGTGATGGGCGTTGGACAGACTCCACAGATACGCAGTATTTT

j_gene: TRBJ1-5
d_gene: TRBD1
abundance: once
v_gene: TRBV5-4
CDR3aa: CASSLGQGSNQPQHF
CDR3nt: TGTGCCAGCAGCCTGGGACAGGGGAGCAATCAGCCCCAGCATTTT

j_gene: TRBJ2-3
d_gene: TRBD1
abundance: NA
v_gene: TRBV29-1
CDR3aa: CSVLSGQGVVDTQYF
CDR3nt: TGCAGCGTTCTAAGCGGACAGGGGGTCGTGGATACGCAGTATTTT

j_gene: TRBJ2-2
d_gene: NA
abundance: NA
v_gene: TRBV2
CDR3aa: CASSAGTGELFF
CDR3nt: TGTGCCAGCAGTGCAGGAACCGGGGAGCTGTTTTTT

j_gene: TRBJ2-1
d_gene: TRBD2
abundance: NA
v_gene: TRBV6-6
CDR3aa: CATIVAGSYNEQFF
CDR3nt: TGTGCCACCATCGTAGCGGGGTCCTACAATGAGCAGTTCTTC

j_gene: TRBJ2-7
d_gene: NA
abundance: NA
v_gene: TRBV27
CDR3aa: CASSFLEGPPYEQYF
CDR3nt: TGTGCCAGCAGTTTCCTCGAAGGGCCGCCCTACGAGCAGTACTTC

j_gene: TRBJ2-5
d_gene: NA
abundance: NA
v_gene: TRBV5-1
CDR3aa: CASFGATGETQYF
CDR3nt: TGCGCCAGCTTCGGGGCCACCGGGGAGACCCAGTACTTC

j_gene: TRBJ2-7
d_gene: TRBD2
abundance: NA
v_gene: TRBV4-1
CDR3aa: CASSHVPAPGLAVKFSYEQYF
CDR3nt: TGCGCCAGCAGCCACGTCCCCGCTCCGGGACTAGCGGTAAAATTCTCCTACGAGCAGTACTTC

j_gene: TRBJ2-5
d_gene: TRBD1
abundance: NA
v_gene: TRBV18
CDR3aa: CASSPVTGGKETQYF
CDR3nt: TGTGCCAGCTCACCAGTAACAGGGGGAAAAGAGACCCAGTACTTC

j_gene: TRBJ2-1
d_gene: TRBD2
abundance: NA
v_gene: TRBV5-6
CDR3aa: CASSLAVSPGTSGRDEQFF
CDR3nt: TGTGCCAGCAGCTTGGCCGTCTCCCCCGGGACTAGCGGGCGGGATGAGCAGTTCTTC

j_gene: TRBJ1-1
d_gene: NA
abundance: NA
v_gene: TRBV7-2
CDR3aa: CASSLGVGEAFF
CDR3nt: TGTGCCAGCAGCTTAGGAGTGGGGGAAGCTTTCTTT

j_gene: TRBJ2-7
d_gene: TRBD2
abundance: NA
v_gene: TRBV7-2
CDR3aa: CASSFLSGRSLGEQYF
CDR3nt: TGTGCCAGCAGCTTTCTTAGCGGGAGGAGCCTGGGGGAGCAGTACTTC